This T cell receptor beta chain was recorded in a study of OX40 agonist ivuxolimab in advanced cancers. Study context: Treatment of patients was with ivuxolimab, an agonistic anti-OX40 (CD134) antibody. Therapy given before enrollment (anti-PD-1, anti-PD-L1 or anti-CTLA-4) was allowed, and 40% had some. Three individuals attained partial responses, comprising one hepatocellular carcinoma case and two cutaneous melanoma cases. The study's findings and limits: Specificity for antigen went undetermined in the expanded peripheral T cells.

Note on this clone: The target antigen is unknown.

V lost 1 base and J lost 0, with 7 bases in between. This CDR3 contains 14 residues. Germline values: CDR1 SGDLS, CDR2 YYNGEE. Clones were sequenced by immunoSEQ multiplex PCR, and TCRdb holds only the in-frame ones, with some missing. The table lists about 70,000 clones, 89% of them singletons. V and J are TRBV9 and TRBJ2-5; D unclear. The receptor was derived from an adult with an advanced solid tumor such as melanoma, head and neck, liver or kidney cancer. Sequencing used CD4+ or CD8+ T cells sorted from blood, obtained in a trial of the OX40 agonist ivuxolimab. CDR3 amino acids: CASSVTSYQETQYF. CDR3 bases: TGTGCCAGCAGCGTAACATCGTACCAAGAGACCCAGTACTTC.